The TCR beta chain under discussion was sequenced for a study of T cells in localized non-small cell lung cancer. The CDR3 has 14 residues. The germline CDR1 and CDR2 sequences are SGHRS and YFSETQ. With 5 bases clipped from V and 2 bases from J, the junction kept 2 bases outside the gene matches. Study findings and constraints: Median approximately 58 top-100 tumor clones were shared with paired adjacent lung.

As concerns this clone: Its antigen is currently unknown.

TCRdb's copy holds only in-frame clones and misses some; the assay was immunoSEQ multiplex PCR. The sample has fewer than 13,000 clones, approximately 81% seen once. The receptor was isolated from an older male donor with stage III lung adenocarcinoma. The rearrangement links TRBV5-1 to TRBJ2-3; 10 bases are a match to TRBD2. The source was peripheral blood, collected before any cancer treatment. For the CDR3, the DNA is TGCGCCAGCAGGACTAGCGGGCTCACAGATACGCAGTATTTT. Protein: CASRTSGLTDTQYF.